This T cell receptor (beta chain) is from a study of relationships among human T cell subsets (dated by TCRdb to the early 2010s). With respect to the entire study: Eight distinct blood T cell populations were sequenced: pan T, CD8 cytotoxic, regulatory, Th1, Th2, naive plus transitional, activated and memory cells.

On this clonotype: The antigen this receptor binds is unknown. Qualities for individual bases were not recorded, and no much larger clone is one base off.

What the research found in general, with its limitations: Across the seven subsets, no statistically significant differences turned up in V, D and J usage, CDR3 length, or N-nucleotide additions. Substantial sharing of CDR3s among Th1, Th2 and regulatory T cells was interpreted as suggestive of stochastic cell fate choices. A CD4+CD8+ double-positive population could not be ruled out by the bead-based sorting. While more than 60% of CD8+ cytotoxic sequences came from clones with more than 100 reads, the regulatory and Th2 subsets had few clones of that kind.

The CDR3 sequence holds 11 residues, the cysteine and phenylalanine included. The CDR3 DNA has 33 bases and is translated from base 1. Relative to germline, V is 1 base shorter and J is 6 bases shorter, with 1 base between their ends. CDR1 and CDR2 are read off the germline V gene as MGHRA and YSYEKL. Library preparation used multiplex PCR. Sequencing took place on a 454 GS FLX. Semiquantitative ARM-PCR was used to amplify the TCR alpha and beta CDR3 regions from mRNA. In ARM-PCR, tagged nested gene-specific primers were used first, and communal superprimers then performed exponential amplification. Before the second amplification round was performed on first-round PCR products, the nested primers were removed by exonuclease. Amplicons were sequenced on the 454 platform, which allows rapid sequencing of millions of DNA fragments without cloning bias. A read counted as effective if the read could be mapped to both V and J germline segments. Under the source paper's analysis protocol: IRmap was used to assign reads to germline V, D and J segments, and IRmap relies on pyromap, a Smith-Waterman modification adapted to 454 sequencing errors. To filter D-beta assignments, cutoffs were set at the 99th percentile of the alignment scores obtained from simulated random sequences. CDR3 was defined as the amino acids lying between the conserved V-segment Y[YFLI]C motif and the J-segment [FW]GXGT motif. Repertoire diversity was estimated with a compound Poisson process model previously applied to large-scale EST data. A cross-contamination detection procedure was applied to argue against sample contamination as the source of shared CDR3s. In TCRdb, the public reads were trimmed at Q25 with fastp and aligned with MiXCR, with productive beta chains retained. Rows merge per CDR3 protein into single entries with the most common DNA and genes. V and J calls and clone size were set by TCRdb, not the authors. This sample gives about 5,000 distinct CDR3 sequences in total; 55% to 65% of them show up just once. Around three fifths of the sample goes to the ten largest clones.

To isolate CD8+ cytotoxic T cells, anti-CD4 multisort beads were first used for negative selection, and anti-CD8 beads were then used for positive selection. T cell subsets were isolated with Miltenyi superparamagnetic beads coated with subset-specific monoclonal antibodies. All T cell populations were isolated from peripheral blood. Ficoll separation of whole blood yielded mononuclear cells, and anti-CD14 microbeads were then used to deplete the monocytes. The isolated cell populations were resuspended in RNAprotect reagent immediately. Material: CD8+ T cells sorted from blood. The sequence was obtained from a man aged 35-49 years in good health. Here the chain combines TRBV4-1 and TRBJ2-1; too little of a D gene remains to name it. The CDR3 protein: CASSQGNEQFF. The nucleotide sequence is TGCGCCAGCAGCCAAGGCAATGAGCAGTTCTTC.